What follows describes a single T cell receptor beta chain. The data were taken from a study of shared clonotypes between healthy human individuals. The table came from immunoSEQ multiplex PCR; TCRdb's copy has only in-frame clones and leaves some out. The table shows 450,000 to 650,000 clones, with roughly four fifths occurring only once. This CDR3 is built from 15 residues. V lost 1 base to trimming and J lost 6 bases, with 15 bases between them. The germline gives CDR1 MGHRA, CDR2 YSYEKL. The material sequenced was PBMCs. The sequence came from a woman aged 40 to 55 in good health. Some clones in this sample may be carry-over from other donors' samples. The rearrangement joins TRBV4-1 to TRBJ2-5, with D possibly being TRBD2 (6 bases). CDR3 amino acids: CASSQGGGNVQTQYF. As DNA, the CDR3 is TGCGCCAGCAGCCAAGGTGGCGGGAACGTGCAGACCCAGTACTTC.